This TCR beta chain was sequenced during a study of Graves' ophthalmopathy and Graves' hyperthyroidism. Study overall: Hyperthyroidism is called stable when no ophthalmopathy develops within 18 months of follow-up. Study-wide points: The authors also found most expanded thyroid clonotypes above 0.001 frequency in blood. Prediction of ophthalmopathy progression reached roughly 70% sensitivity and nearly 75% specificity.

This clonotype was seen just once. Its antigen is undetermined. The study amplified TCR beta CDR3 regions using RNA transcripts. In the first round, RT-PCR was carried out with HTBI primers, and a multiplex PCR formed the second round. TCRdb reanalysed the multiplex PCR reads using MiXCR and keeps one entry per CDR3 protein. The sample has 900,000 to 1,200,000 distinct CDR3 sequences; 35% to 40% are singletons. Only newly diagnosed hyperthyroidism patients aged 18 to 65, with under 2 months' duration, were enrolled. The germline V and J ends were trimmed by 4 bases and 3 bases, with 13 bases remaining between them. Germline-derived CDR1 and CDR2 are SGDLS and YYNGEE. This CDR3 has 14 residues.

The sample consisted of peripheral blood or thyroid tissue (not recorded which). This sequence was found in an adult man with Graves' hyperthyroidism. V is TRBV9 and J is TRBJ1-1, with D hard to call. CDR3 protein: CASSKYTEDTEAFF. The CDR3 nucleotides are TGTGCCAGCAGCAAATATACAGAGGACACTGAAGCTTTCTTT.